This entry describes one T cell receptor beta chain. V shed 3 bases and J shed 7 bases, with 30 bases lying between them. CDR1 is SGHAT and CDR2 is FQNNGV in the germline V gene. The CDR3 runs 19 residues. The sample is drawn from a study of Ad26.COV2.S vaccination and SARS-CoV-2 variants. Described treatment: 15 to 20 received Ad26.COV2.S at low or high dose, single or two shots; about 5 received placebo; per-sample allocation not given. The investigators took samples on day 63 after the first vaccine or placebo injection. Data came from immunoSEQ multiplex PCR; TCRdb stores just in-frame clones and leaves some out. Of 400,000 to 450,000 clones in the sample, roughly 91% were seen once.

This TCR came from a person aged 18-65 years who received the Ad26.COV2.S COVID-19 vaccine or a placebo. The chain joins TRBV11-2 to TRBJ2-5; D is ambiguous. The input for sequencing was peripheral blood, taken in a trial of Ad26.COV2.S vaccine versus placebo. The CDR3 DNA reads TGTGCCAGCAGCTTGAGGCCCCCCCCATTACAAGGGCCCGACGGGACCCAGTACTTC. This sequence encodes CASSLRPPPLQGPDGTQYF.